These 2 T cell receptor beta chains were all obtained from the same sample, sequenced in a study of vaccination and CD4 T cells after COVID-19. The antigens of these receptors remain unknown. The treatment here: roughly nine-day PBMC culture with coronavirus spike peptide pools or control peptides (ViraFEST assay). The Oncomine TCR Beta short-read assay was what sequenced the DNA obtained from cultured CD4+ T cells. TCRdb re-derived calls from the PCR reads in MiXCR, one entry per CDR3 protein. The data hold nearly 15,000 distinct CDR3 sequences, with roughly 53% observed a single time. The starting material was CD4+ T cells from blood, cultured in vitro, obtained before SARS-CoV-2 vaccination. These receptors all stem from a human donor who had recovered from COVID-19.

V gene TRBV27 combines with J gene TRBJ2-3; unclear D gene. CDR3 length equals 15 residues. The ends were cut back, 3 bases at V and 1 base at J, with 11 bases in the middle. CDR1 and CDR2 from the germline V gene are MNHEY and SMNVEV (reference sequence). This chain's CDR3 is CASSFSQVGTDTQYF. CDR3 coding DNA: TGTGCCAGCAGTTTCTCTCAGGTCGGCACAGATACGCAGTATTTT.

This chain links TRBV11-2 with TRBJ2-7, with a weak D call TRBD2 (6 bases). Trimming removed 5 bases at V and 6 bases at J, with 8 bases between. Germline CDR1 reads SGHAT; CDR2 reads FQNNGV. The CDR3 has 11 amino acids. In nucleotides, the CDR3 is TGTGCCAGCAGCGGGGAGGCCGAGCAGTACTTC. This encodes CASSGEAEQYF.